The rows below give T cell receptor beta chains drawn from one sample of a study of T cells in Graves' hyperthyroidism and ophthalmopathy. TCRdb called the multiplex PCR reads again in MiXCR, with one record for every CDR3 protein. The sample lists around 250,000 distinct CDR3 sequences; more than 12% were seen once. Material: blood. Receptors were obtained from a woman aged 40 to 50 with Graves' hyperthyroidism that later progressed to Graves' ophthalmopathy. CDR3s include the opening cysteine and the closing phenylalanine or tryptophan. D genes are given only for firm matches. The size of a clone is reported for some rows only, either as once, few or many, or as a class for expanded clones.

TRBV12-3/TRBV12-4	TRBJ1-4	TRBD1	-	CASSQEAGGTNEKLFF	TGTGCCAGCAGCCAAGAGGCAGGGGGTACTAATGAAAAACTGTTTTTT
TRBV28	TRBJ1-3	TRBD1	many	CASLDRLSGNTIYF	TGTGCCAGCTTGGACAGGCTCTCTGGAAACACCATATATTTT
TRBV12-3/TRBV12-4	TRBJ2-3	-	once	CASSLTFGRGSTDTQYF	TGTGCCAGCAGTTTAACCTTTGGGCGGGGCAGCACAGATACGCAGTATTTT
TRBV27	TRBJ2-5	TRBD2	many	CASSQGLAGGGETQYF	TGTGCCAGCAGCCAGGGACTAGCGGGAGGAGGAGAGACCCAGTACTTC
TRBV3-1	TRBJ2-4	TRBD2	many	CASSQEGRLAASAKNIQYF	TGTGCCAGCAGCCAAGAGGGTAGACTAGCAGCTTCAGCCAAAAACATTCAGTACTTC
TRBV12-3/TRBV12-4	TRBJ2-7	-	many	CASSSQGWEQYF	TGTGCCAGCAGTTCACAGGGATGGGAGCAGTACTTC
TRBV6-9	TRBJ2-7	-	few	CASSYRRGGGVRYEQYF	TGTGCCAGCAGTTACAGGCGGGGAGGGGGGGTGAGGTACGAGCAGTACTTC
TRBV20-1	TRBJ2-7	TRBD2	-	CSANPGGDPYEQYF	TGCAGTGCTAACCCTGGGGGGGACCCCTACGAGCAGTACTTC
TRBV20-1	TRBJ1-5	TRBD1	few	CSAHPGTGGAEDQPQHF	TGCAGTGCCCACCCCGGGACAGGGGGCGCGGAGGATCAGCCCCAGCATTTT
TRBV6-1	TRBJ2-3	TRBD2	many	CASSYGAGVTDTQYF	TGTGCCAGCAGTTACGGAGCGGGAGTCACAGATACGCAGTATTTT
TRBV24-1	TRBJ1-4	-	few	CATADSSNEKLFF	TGTGCCACTGCGGACAGTTCTAATGAAAAACTGTTTTTT
TRBV19	TRBJ2-3	TRBD2	many	CASSSSGLAPLSTDTQYF	TGTGCCAGTAGTTCCTCGGGACTAGCTCCGCTTAGCACAGATACGCAGTATTTT
TRBV28	TRBJ1-2	-	-	CASSFALPGTANYGYTF	TGTGCCAGCAGTTTCGCCCTCCCCGGCACTGCTAACTATGGCTACACCTTC
TRBV6-5	TRBJ1-6	-	-	CASSYGGGHNSPLHF	TGTGCCAGCAGTTACGGAGGAGGCCATAATTCACCCCTCCACTTT
TRBV12-3/TRBV12-4	TRBJ2-6	-	many	CASSPRVSGANVLTF	TGTGCCAGCAGCCCACGGGTCTCTGGGGCCAACGTCCTGACTTTC
TRBV4-1	TRBJ1-4	TRBD1	-	CASSSTGGLEKLFF	TGCGCCAGCAGCTCCACAGGGGGGCTGGAAAAACTGTTTTTT
TRBV7-2	TRBJ2-3	-	many	CASSSPSADTQYF	TGTGCCAGCAGCTCCCCTAGCGCCGATACGCAGTATTTT
TRBV6-1	TRBJ1-1	-	many	CASRRGPNTEAFF	TGTGCCAGCAGGAGGGGACCGAACACTGAAGCTTTCTTT
TRBV12-3/TRBV12-4	TRBJ2-3	TRBD2	many	CASSLRSLAGGDTQYF	TGTGCCAGCAGTTTAAGATCCCTAGCGGGAGGAGATACGCAGTATTTT
TRBV6-1	TRBJ1-5	-	many	CASCKDPRRSNQPQHF	TGTGCCAGCTGTAAGGATCCTAGACGGTCTAATCAGCCCCAGCATTTT
TRBV15	TRBJ1-5	-	many	CATSRDGWYSNQPQHF	TGTGCCACCAGCAGAGATGGATGGTATAGCAATCAGCCCCAGCATTTT
TRBV7-9	TRBJ2-3	-	many	CASSLRADSTDTQYF	TGTGCCAGCAGCTTACGGGCTGACAGCACAGATACGCAGTATTTT
TRBV6-1	TRBJ2-1	TRBD2	many	CASSRGLAGSLSSYNEQFF	TGTGCCAGCAGTCGGGGACTAGCGGGATCCCTAAGCTCCTACAATGAGCAGTTCTTC
TRBV14	TRBJ2-3	-	many	CASSRRRTDTQYF	TGTGCCAGCAGCCGCCGACGCACAGATACGCAGTATTTT
TRBV20-1	TRBJ2-3	TRBD2	-	CSARDSRGRIDTQYF	TGCAGTGCTAGAGATTCGCGCGGGAGGATAGATACGCAGTATTTT
TRBV27	TRBJ2-1	TRBD2	many	CASSLEWTSSYNEQFF	TGTGCCAGCAGTTTAGAATGGACTAGCAGCTACAATGAGCAGTTCTTC
TRBV5-8	TRBJ1-1	-	many	CASSLGQPLKNTEAFF	TGTGCCAGCAGCTTGGGACAGCCTCTGAAGAACACTGAAGCTTTCTTT
TRBV11-2	TRBJ2-1	-	many	CASSPRLYKGYNEQFF	TGTGCCAGCAGCCCGCGACTGTACAAGGGCTACAATGAGCAGTTCTTC
TRBV5-4	TRBJ2-3	-	-	CASTSKSTDTQYF	TGTGCCAGCACAAGTAAGAGCACAGATACGCAGTATTTT
TRBV9	TRBJ2-1	TRBD1	many	CASSVGLGDRRYTEQFF	TGTGCCAGCAGCGTAGGGCTCGGGGACAGACGGTATACCGAGCAGTTCTTC
TRBV15	TRBJ2-3	TRBD2	many	CATSSPRAGGPYTQYF	TGTGCCACCAGCAGCCCCAGAGCGGGAGGGCCATATACGCAGTATTTT
TRBV28	TRBJ2-7	-	many	CASSFRTLYEQYF	TGTGCCAGCAGTTTTAGAACCCTTTACGAGCAGTACTTC
TRBV19	TRBJ2-7	TRBD1	-	CASPTGSSHEQYF	TGTGCCAGTCCGACAGGGAGTAGCCACGAGCAGTACTTC
TRBV12-5	TRBJ2-3	TRBD1	many	CASGLVVGQGAGTQYF	TGTGCTAGTGGTTTGGTAGTAGGTCAGGGGGCCGGTACGCAGTATTTT
TRBV30	TRBJ2-7	-	few	CAWSGDYEQYF	TGTGCCTGGAGCGGCGACTACGAGCAGTACTTC
TRBV19	TRBJ2-1	TRBD2	-	CASSIGSGSLYEQFF	TGTGCCAGTAGTATTGGAAGCGGGAGCCTCTATGAGCAGTTCTTC
TRBV28	TRBJ1-1	-	many	CASSQAQSRGRGAFF	TGTGCCAGCAGCCAAGCTCAGAGTAGGGGTAGAGGGGCTTTCTTT
TRBV6-2/TRBV6-3	TRBJ1-4	-	many	CASSFPRREKLFF	TGTGCCAGCAGTTTCCCGAGACGCGAAAAACTGTTTTTT
TRBV27	TRBJ1-2	-	many	CASRSQTRLDYGYTF	TGTGCCAGCAGATCCCAGACGCGGTTGGACTATGGCTACACCTTC
TRBV9	TRBJ1-6	-	-	CASSGTVRNSPLHF	TGTGCCAGCAGCGGGACGGTTAGAAATTCACCCCTCCACTTT
TRBV20-1	TRBJ1-1	-	many	CSARAGLEAFF	TGCAGTGCCAGAGCGGGTCTCGAAGCTTTCTTT
TRBV6-5	TRBJ2-5	-	many	CASSYSRQETQYF	TGTGCCAGCAGTTACTCCAGGCAAGAGACCCAGTACTTC
TRBV28	TRBJ2-5	-	-	CASIRHPEETQYF	TGTGCCAGCATCCGACACCCTGAAGAGACCCAGTACTTC
TRBV11-1	TRBJ2-1	-	few	CASSLVPAPPSYNEQCF	TGCGCCAGCAGCTTAGTGCCAGCGCCCCCCTCCTACAATGAGCAGTGCTTC
TRBV19	TRBJ2-7	TRBD2	few	CASSSVAGGPNEQYF	TGTGCCAGTAGTTCCGTAGCGGGAGGGCCCAACGAGCAGTACTTC
TRBV12-3/TRBV12-4	TRBJ1-4	TRBD1	many	CASSLGGQGVGKLFF	TGTGCCAGCAGTTTAGGGGGACAGGGGGTAGGAAAACTGTTTTTT
TRBV6-2/TRBV6-3	TRBJ2-7	-	many	CASEGIPYEQYF	TGTGCCAGTGAGGGGATTCCCTACGAGCAGTACTTC
TRBV5-6	TRBJ1-1	-	many	CASSLSYALLRATEAFF	TGTGCCAGCAGCTTGTCGTACGCCCTCCTGCGGGCCACTGAAGCTTTCTTT
TRBV27	TRBJ2-1	TRBD2	many	CASSLAGGDNEQFF	TGTGCCAGCAGTTTAGCGGGAGGGGACAATGAGCAGTTCTTC